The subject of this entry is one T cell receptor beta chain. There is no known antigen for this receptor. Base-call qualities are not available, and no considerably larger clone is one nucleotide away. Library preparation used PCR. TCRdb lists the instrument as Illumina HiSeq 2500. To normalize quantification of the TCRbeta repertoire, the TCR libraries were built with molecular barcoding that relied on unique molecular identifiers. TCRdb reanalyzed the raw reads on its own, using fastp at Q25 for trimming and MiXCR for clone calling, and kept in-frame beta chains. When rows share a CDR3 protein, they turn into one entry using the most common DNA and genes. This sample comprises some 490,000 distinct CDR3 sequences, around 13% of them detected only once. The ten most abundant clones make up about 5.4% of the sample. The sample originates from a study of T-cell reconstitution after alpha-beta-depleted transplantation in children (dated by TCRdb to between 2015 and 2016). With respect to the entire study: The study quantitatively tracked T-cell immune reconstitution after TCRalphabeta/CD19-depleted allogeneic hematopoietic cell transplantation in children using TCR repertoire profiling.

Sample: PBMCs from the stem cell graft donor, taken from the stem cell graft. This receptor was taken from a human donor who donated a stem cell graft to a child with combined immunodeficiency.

The nucleotide sequence reads TGTGCCAGCAGTGATGCGCTGGGAGGGAGGGCAGATACGCAGTATTTT. Translated, it reads CASSDALGGRADTQYF. The V and J segments used are TRBV25-1 and TRBJ2-3; the junction holds 7 bases that match TRBD2. Measured from the cysteine to the phenylalanine, the CDR3 is 16 residues long. This entry keeps only the CDR3 DNA: 48 bases, framed from base 1. V is cut back by 3 bases and J by 4 bases, with 10 bases in the junction unmatched. CDR1 is given as MGHDK and CDR2 as SYGVNS, both from the germline V gene. With all but the CDR3 taken from the reference TRBV25-1 and TRBJ2-3 genes, the full variable domain is: EADIYQTPRYLVIGTGKKITLECSQTMGHDKMYWYQQDPGMELHLIHYSYGVNSTEKGDLSSESTVSRIRTEHFPLTLESARPSHTSQYLCASSDALGGRADTQYFGPGTRLTVL.